Below are 32 T cell receptor beta chains sequenced from a single sample in a study of T cell repertoires in cytomegalovirus infection. These receptors' antigens are unknown. TCRdb reprocessed the reads via MiXCR and lists one record per CDR3 protein. The table lists 70,000 to 85,000 distinct CDR3 sequences, around 40% of them singletons. Sequencing used CD8+ T cells from cultured PBMCs, obtained from culture after CMV antigen stimulation. The receptors come from a human donor in good health (CMV status not recorded). Some clones in this sample may be carry-over from other donors' samples.

This sequence joins TRBV6-1 and TRBJ2-1; a possible D gene is TRBD2 (5 bases). Trimming left V 5 bases short and J 10 bases short, with 15 bases between. Germline V lookup: CDR1 MNHNS, CDR2 SASEGT. CDR3 length: 13 residues. CDR3 DNA: TGTGCCAGCAGTCCCCGGGGAGTATGGGAGCAGTTCTTC. This translates into CASSPRGVWEQFF.

In this sample, this clonotype turned up many times. The chain recombines TRBV7-9 with TRBJ1-2, with unresolved D. Trimming took 10 bases from V and 6 from J, leaving 12 bases between them. The CDR3 is 11 amino acids. Per germline, CDR1 SEHNR and CDR2 FQNEAQ (reference sequence). In DNA form, the CDR3 reads TGTGCCACCCCGTCAGAGAATGGCTACACCTTC. Protein product: CATPSENGYTF.

This clonotype was observed once. This chain links TRBV27 with TRBJ1-5; no clear D. CDR3 length equals 17 residues. In germline, CDR1 is MNHEY, CDR2 SMNVEV (reference sequence). With 5 bases removed from V and 7 bases from J, the gap between germline ends came to 24 bases. CDR3 in amino acids: CASSLSYYGRLGQPQHF. DNA of the CDR3: TGTGCCAGCAGTCTCAGCTATTACGGGCGGCTTGGGCAGCCCCAGCATTTT.

The chain couples TRBV5-4 to TRBJ2-7, with 10 positions matching TRBD1. The ends lost 4 bases at V and 4 bases at J; junction bases unmatched: 5. Germline V gene lookup returns CDR1 SGHNT and CDR2 YYREEE (reference sequence). The CDR3 runs 14 residues. The CDR3 region has the DNA TGTGCCAGCAGCGGGGGACAGGGGCGGTACGAGCAGTACTTC. This sequence encodes CASSGGQGRYEQYF.

The J gene is TRBJ1-1, the V gene TRBV7-8; 11 positions agree with TRBD1. CDR3 length equals 15 residues. With V trimmed by 2 bases and J by 5 bases, 4 bases remained unmatched. Looked up from germline, CDR1 is SGHVS and CDR2 is FQNEAQ. In DNA form, the CDR3 reads TGTGCCAGCAGCTTAATGGGGACAGGGGGGACTGAAGCTTTCTTT. Protein product: CASSLMGTGGTEAFF.

The chain uses TRBV7-9 and TRBJ2-7, with TRBD2 as a possible D gene (5 bases). Trimming pared 8 bases from V and 5 bases from J, leaving 13 bases between. Germline V CDR1 and CDR2: SEHNR, FQNEAQ (reference sequence). The CDR3 runs 12 residues. CDR3 residues: CASSLIGDEQYF. The DNA for the CDR3 is TGTGCCAGCTCCCTCATCGGGGACGAGCAGTACTTC.

The chain carries TRBV25-1 and TRBJ1-2, with D uncertain. CDR3 size: 14 residues. The germline V and J ends were trimmed by 0 bases and 6 bases, with 11 bases remaining between them. Germline CDR1 and CDR2: MGHDK and SYGVNS. The chain's CDR3 is CASSEYWSEHGYTF. The CDR3 coding sequence is TGTGCCAGCAGTGAATATTGGAGTGAACATGGCTACACCTTC.

The V and J genes are TRBV2 and TRBJ2-7; the match to TRBD1 covers 9 bases. Germline loops: CDR1 SNHLY, CDR2 FYNNEI. The junction had 14 bases not matched to a gene; V was cut back by 0 bases and J by 5 bases. The CDR3 runs 18 residues. For the CDR3, the DNA is TGTGCCAGCAGTGAAGCAAGGGGATTCGAGACAGGGGGGAACGAGCAGTACTTC. It yields the protein CASSEARGFETGGNEQYF.

This sequence joins TRBV6-6 and TRBJ1-5; D is possibly TRBD1 (5 bases). Germline CDR1 is MNHNY and CDR2 is SVGAGI (reference sequence). With 4 bases removed from V and 4 bases from J, the gap between germline ends came to 17 bases. The CDR3 extends over 16 amino acids. Here the CDR3 reads CASSSGPPGVNQPQHF. In nucleotides, the CDR3 is TGTGCCAGCAGTTCTGGACCTCCGGGGGTAAATCAGCCCCAGCATTTT.

This clonotype was observed a handful of times. The rearrangement links TRBV12-3 or TRBV12-4 to TRBJ2-6; D remains ambiguous. The V and J ends lost 6 bases and 12 bases respectively, with 6 bases between them. The CDR3 totals 10 residues. The CDR3 nucleotides read TGTGCCAGCAGCGGCTTCGTCCTGACTTTC. Encoded protein: CASSGFVLTF.

This chain connects TRBV2 to TRBJ2-7; D gene unclear. The CDR3 is 14 residues long. From germline, CDR1 is SNHLY and CDR2 FYNNEI. Trimming took 3 bases from V and 0 from J, leaving 9 bases between them. CDR3 in DNA: TGTGCCAGCAGTGACTCAGGTTACTCCTACGAGCAGTACTTC. Residues: CASSDSGYSYEQYF. The full variable domain, in which reference TRBV2 and TRBJ2-7 provide the parts outside the CDR3, is EPEVTQTPSHQVTQMGQEVILRCVPISNHLYFYWYRQILGQKVEFLVSFYNNEISEKSEIFDDQFSVERPDGSNFTLKIRSTKLEDSAMYFCASSDSGYSYEQYFGPGTRLTVT.

The rearrangement joins TRBV5-8 to TRBJ1-2; 10 nucleotides align to TRBD1. Trimming took 3 bases from V and 5 from J; bases not matched to a gene: 7. Germline values: CDR1 SGHTS, CDR2 YDEGEE. This CDR3 comprises 15 residues. For the CDR3, the DNA is TGTGCCAGCAGCTCCCCGGGACAGGGGATTTATGGCTACACCTTC. Protein product: CASSSPGQGIYGYTF. The variable domain in full, completed from reference TRBV5-8 and TRBJ1-2, reads EAGVTQSPTHLIKTRGQQATLRCSPISGHTSVYWYQQALGLGLQFLLWYDEGEERNRGNFPPRFSGRQFPNYSSELNVNALELEDSALYLCASSSPGQGIYGYTFGSGTRLTVV.

CDR3 sequence (DNA): TGTGCCAGCAGCCAAGATGGGGCTAGCCGACGCACAGATACGCAGTATTTT. Encoded protein: CASSQDGASRRTDTQYF. The chain is built from TRBV3-1 and TRBJ2-3; either TRBD1 or TRBD2 may fit D (5 bases each). V lost 0 bases and J lost 1, with 14 bases in between. The V gene's germline CDR1 is LGHDT and CDR2 YNNKEL (reference sequence). CDR3 length: 17 residues.

This clonotype was counted between two and nine times. The chain joins TRBV6-6 to TRBJ2-3, with D possibly matching TRBD2 (6 bases). V was cut by 7 bases and J by 1 base, with 18 bases left in between. Germline CDR1 MNHNY, CDR2 SVGAGI (reference sequence). This CDR3 has 16 residues. CDR3 nucleotides: TGTGCCAGCACGATTCCTTACGGGGAGGGCACAGATACGCAGTATTTT. As protein: CASTIPYGEGTDTQYF.

V and J are TRBV10-3 and TRBJ1-3; D possibly corresponds to TRBD1 (6 bases). This CDR3 spans 14 amino acids. Germline assignment: CDR1 ENHRY and CDR2 SYGVKD. The ends were cut back, 6 bases at V and 2 bases at J, with 11 bases in the middle. This chain's CDR3 is CAISPDSTGNTIYF. CDR3 DNA sequence: TGTGCCATCAGCCCGGACAGTACTGGAAACACCATATATTTT.

The V and J genes are TRBV7-6 and TRBJ2-5; D is possibly TRBD2 (7 bases). V was pared by 2 bases and J by 1 base, with 11 bases between. The CDR3 has 15 amino acids. The germline gives CDR1 SGHVS, CDR2 FNYEAQ. CDR3 sequence (DNA): TGTGCCAGCAGCTTATATCGGGGGGCCCAAGAGACCCAGTACTTC. The encoded protein is CASSLYRGAQETQYF.

A few counts support this clonotype. The chain is built from TRBV15 and TRBJ1-1; D is possibly TRBD1 (5 bases). The ends were cut back, 4 bases at V and 0 bases at J, with 12 bases in the middle. Germline V CDR1 and CDR2: LNHNV, YYDKDF (reference sequence). The CDR3 consists of 15 residues. The CDR3 is CATSKGSTLNTEAFF. In DNA form, the CDR3 reads TGTGCCACCAGCAAGGGGAGTACTTTGAACACTGAAGCTTTCTTT.

The chain joins TRBV11-3 to TRBJ2-2; possibly TRBD1 for D (5 bases). The germline gives CDR1 SGHNT, CDR2 YENEEA. Trimming cost V 4 bases and J 4 bases, with 16 bases left between them. CDR3 length: 16 residues. The CDR3 spells CASSSRALGVTGELFF. The CDR3 DNA follows: TGTGCCAGCAGCTCACGTGCCTTAGGGGTCACCGGGGAGCTGTTTTTT.

The chain recombines TRBV5-4 with TRBJ1-2, with D perhaps TRBD1 (5 bases). The V gene lost 4 bases and the J gene lost 4 bases, with 20 bases spanning the gap. Germline loops: CDR1 SGHNT, CDR2 YYREEE (reference sequence). The CDR3 consists of 16 residues. CDR3 DNA sequence: TGTGCCAGCAGCACCGTCCCGGGGGAGCAGAGCTATGGCTACACCTTC. Its translation: CASSTVPGEQSYGYTF. Using reference TRBV5-4 and TRBJ1-2 for the parts outside the CDR3, the full variable domain is ETGVTQSPTHLIKTRGQQVTLRCSSQSGHNTVSWYQQALGQGPQFIFQYYREEENGRGNFPPRFSGLQFPNYSSELNVNALELDDSALYLCASSTVPGEQSYGYTFGSGTRLTVV.

The V and J genes are TRBV2 and TRBJ1-1; possible D gene TRBD1, 6 bases. Trimming removed 8 bases from V and 0 bases from J, with 16 bases in between. CDR3 length equals 15 residues. CDR1 is SNHLY, CDR2 FYNNEI, per germline. CDR3 sequence (DNA): TGTGCCAGCCGATTGACGGGACACATGAACACTGAAGCTTTCTTT. This translates into CASRLTGHMNTEAFF.

The gene calls are TRBV19 and TRBJ2-1; 14 bases map to TRBD2. Germline CDR1 reads LNHDA; CDR2 reads SQIVND (reference sequence). CDR3 length: 14 amino acids. Unmatched junction bases numbered 7, after V lost 3 bases and J lost 15 bases. CDR3 DNA: TGTGCCAGTAGTATCGGGACTAGCGGGGGTGGCGTGTTCTTC. It translates to CASSIGTSGGGVFF.

The chain couples TRBV7-2 to TRBJ1-2; D remains unclear. V lost 5 bases, J lost 8 bases, and 18 bases lay in between. CDR1 is SGHTA, CDR2 FQGNSA, per germline. There are 14 residues in the CDR3. In DNA, the CDR3 is TGTGCCAGCAGCCCCGGATTACGGTCCGGGGGCTACACCTTC. This translates into CASSPGLRSGGYTF.

The genes are TRBV7-2 and TRBJ1-4; D is possibly TRBD1 (6 bases). The CDR3 consists of 12 residues. The ends were cut back, 1 base at V and 11 bases at J, with 8 bases in the middle. The V gene's germline CDR1 is SGHTA and CDR2 FQGNSA. The CDR3 sequence: CASSLGGHKLFF. CDR3 in DNA: TGTGCCAGCAGCTTAGGGGGGCATAAACTGTTTTTT. Full variable domain (outside the CDR3, taken from reference TRBV7-2 and TRBJ1-4): GAGVSQSPSNKVTEKGKDVELRCDPISGHTALYWYRQSLGQGLEFLIYFQGNSAPDKSGLPSDRFSAERTGGSVSTLTIQRTQQEDSAVYLCASSLGGHKLFFGSGTQLSVL.

This clonotype was observed many times. The chain joins TRBV7-2 to TRBJ2-7; a possible D gene is TRBD2 (6 bases). The CDR3 sequence is 15 residues long. Germline-derived CDR1 and CDR2 are SGHTA and FQGNSA. V lost 2 bases, J lost 0 bases, and 11 bases lay in between. CDR3 nucleotide sequence: TGTGCCAGCAGCTTATTTGCGGGGAGCTCCTACGAGCAGTACTTC. It yields the protein CASSLFAGSSYEQYF.

This clonotype has just a few counts. V usage is TRBV12-3 or TRBV12-4 and J usage is TRBJ1-2, with D uncertain. The CDR3 runs 15 residues. Trimming shortened V by 4 bases and J by 4 bases, and 16 bases separated the two germline ends. The chain's CDR3 is CASSSPVDWVYGYTF. The CDR3 coding sequence is TGTGCCAGCAGTTCCCCGGTTGATTGGGTCTATGGCTACACCTTC.

This clonotype was picked up a small number of times. The chain has TRBV6-5 and TRBJ2-1, with 7 bases fitting TRBD1. The germline V gene has CDR1 MNHEY and CDR2 SVGAGI. Germline trimming cut 4 bases from V and 4 bases from J; bases unmatched to any gene: 13. This CDR3 is 17 amino acids long. Written as DNA, the CDR3 is TGTGCCAGCAGTTCGTACAGGGGCCGCCACCAATACAATGAGCAGTTCTTC. Its protein is CASSSYRGRHQYNEQFF.

The chain links TRBV20-1 to TRBJ2-3; D possibly corresponds to TRBD2 (6 bases). V was cut by 6 bases and J by 5 bases, with 18 bases left in between. The CDR3 spans 14 residues. CDR1 and CDR2 from the germline V gene are DFQATT and SNEGSKA (reference sequence). The CDR3 here is CSAFGDSFVDTQYF. CDR3 DNA sequence: TGCAGTGCCTTTGGGGACTCGTTCGTAGATACGCAGTATTTT.

This clonotype appeared a few times. The CDR3, as DNA: TGCAGCGTGGGCAGACAGGGGCTCCACGAGCAGTACTTC. Protein product: CSVGRQGLHEQYF. The chain employs TRBV29-1 and TRBJ2-7; the match to TRBD1 covers 8 bases. The CDR3 has 13 residues. J gave up 5 bases and V 6 bases, and 9 bases lay outside the gene matches. Germline assignment: CDR1 SQVTM and CDR2 ANQGSEA.

The chain links TRBV7-2 to TRBJ2-5; D is tentatively TRBD1 or TRBD2 (6 bases each). V was cut by 1 base and J by 5 bases, with 11 bases left in between. The V gene's germline CDR1 is SGHTA and CDR2 FQGNSA. This CDR3 region has 14 residues. The CDR3 loop reads CASSLGGGRETQYF. Here the CDR3 DNA reads TGTGCCAGCAGCTTAGGAGGGGGGCGGGAGACCCAGTACTTC.

The genes are TRBV6-8 and TRBJ1-1; maybe TRBD1 (6 bases). Germline V gene data show CDR1 as MNHGY and CDR2 as SAAAGT. Trimming took off 0 bases at V and 4 bases at J, with 12 bases between the two ends. The CDR3 runs to 15 residues. DNA of the CDR3: TGTGCCAGCAGTTACTCGCCGACAGGTACCACTGAAGCTTTCTTT. It is translated as CASSYSPTGTTEAFF.

The chain couples TRBV2 to TRBJ1-5; 7 nucleotides agree with TRBD1. In germline, CDR1 is SNHLY, CDR2 FYNNEI. This CDR3 has 14 amino acids. V lost 6 bases to trimming and J lost 2 bases; unmatched junction nucleotides: 4. CDR3 sequence reads: CASRNTGGNQPQHF. DNA of the CDR3: TGTGCCAGCAGGAACACAGGGGGCAATCAGCCCCAGCATTTT.

There are many counts of this clonotype. The chain recombines TRBV19 with TRBJ1-5; 9 bases map to TRBD1. CDR1 is LNHDA and CDR2 is SQIVND in the germline V gene (reference sequence). CDR3 length equals 14 residues. V shed 3 bases and J 7 bases; nucleotides not matched to a gene: 4. The DNA of the CDR3 is TGTGCCAGTAGTATTCGGGACAGGGAGCAGCCCCAGCATTTT. Its protein product is CASSIRDREQPQHF. Full variable domain (outside the CDR3, taken from reference TRBV19 and TRBJ1-5): DGGITQSPKYLFRKEGQNVTLSCEQNLNHDAMYWYRQDPGQGLRLIYYSQIVNDFQKGDIAEGYSVSREKKESFPLTVTSAQKNPTAFYLCASSIRDREQPQHFGDGTRLSIL.